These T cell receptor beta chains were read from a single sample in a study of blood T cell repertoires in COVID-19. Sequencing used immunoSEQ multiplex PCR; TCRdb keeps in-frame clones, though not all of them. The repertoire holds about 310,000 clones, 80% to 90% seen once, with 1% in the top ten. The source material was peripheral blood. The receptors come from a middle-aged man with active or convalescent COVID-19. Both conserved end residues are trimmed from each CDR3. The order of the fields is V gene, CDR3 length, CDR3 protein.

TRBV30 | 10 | AWGDSYTEAF
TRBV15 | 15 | ATSRDLSGQSTDTQY
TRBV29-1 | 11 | SVEAGGEVGYT
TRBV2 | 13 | ASSGARRGPNEQY
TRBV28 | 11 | ASSSGVGYGYT
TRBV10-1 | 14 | ASKFIRDPSVYEQY
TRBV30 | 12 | AWSVGGGSYEQY
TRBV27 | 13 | ASSFTGTGDTEAF
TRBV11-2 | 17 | ASSLAWAGGGPSYNEQF
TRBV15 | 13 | ATSRDRGGQETQY
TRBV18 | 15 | ASSLTLPGQSTDTQY
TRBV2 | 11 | ASSGQGYYGYT
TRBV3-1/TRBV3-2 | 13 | ASSQMLAGTDTQY
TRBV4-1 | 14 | ASSPGLARSTDTQY
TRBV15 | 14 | ATSRDLAGATDTQY
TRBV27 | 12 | ASSLWHNNSPLH
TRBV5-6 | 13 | ASNLLRGRDSPLH
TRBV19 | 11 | ASSPGRADTQY
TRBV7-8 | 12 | ASSLQASGNTIY
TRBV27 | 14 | ASSLGLYSSTDTQY
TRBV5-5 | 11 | ASSLNRGETQY
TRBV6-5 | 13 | ASSYFSQGATEAF
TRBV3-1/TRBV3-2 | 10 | ASGLAGNEQY
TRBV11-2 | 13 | ASTWGRQVNTEAF
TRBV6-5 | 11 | ASSENSGNTIY
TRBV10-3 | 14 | AISERAGGETGELF
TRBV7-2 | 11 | ASSRTGGETQY
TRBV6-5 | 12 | ASSRTGVPYGYT
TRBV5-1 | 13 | ASSSRTGIGAEAF
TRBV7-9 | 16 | ASSSGTSGLSNYNEQF
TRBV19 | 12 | ASRRQKEGYEQY
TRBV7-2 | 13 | ASSLVAGSNQPQH
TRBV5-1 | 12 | ASSLVAGGEEQY
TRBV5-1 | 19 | ASSATPRDTLFTLSTDTQY
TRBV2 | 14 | ASSSSGGLLGNTIY
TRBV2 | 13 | ASSDFGGRGQPQH
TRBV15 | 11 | ATSSRTGSGYT
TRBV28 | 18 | AGSSYYIVTGGFSNQPQH
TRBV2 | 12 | ASNAAVYQETQY
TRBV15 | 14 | ATSRLQGVNTGELF
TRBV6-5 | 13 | ASNLDRGGNQPQH
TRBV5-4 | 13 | ASSLAEQANEKLF
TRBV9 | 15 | ASRASGGADGNQPQH
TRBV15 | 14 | ATSRGGGQGQETQY
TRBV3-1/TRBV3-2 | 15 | ASSPGILAHNTDTQY
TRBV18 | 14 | ASSLGSPPNTGELF
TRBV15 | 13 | ATSSDRADGYEQY
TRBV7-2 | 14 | ASSPSQGAWTGELF
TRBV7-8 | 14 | ASSFRASGVPETQY
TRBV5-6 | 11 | ASSLVGVYGYT
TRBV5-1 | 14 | ASSLAGTDLNEKLF
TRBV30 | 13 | AWSRHRGEVYEQY
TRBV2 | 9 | ASSLADEQF
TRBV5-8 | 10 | ASIPYTGELF
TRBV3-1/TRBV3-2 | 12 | ASSQGQIQETQY